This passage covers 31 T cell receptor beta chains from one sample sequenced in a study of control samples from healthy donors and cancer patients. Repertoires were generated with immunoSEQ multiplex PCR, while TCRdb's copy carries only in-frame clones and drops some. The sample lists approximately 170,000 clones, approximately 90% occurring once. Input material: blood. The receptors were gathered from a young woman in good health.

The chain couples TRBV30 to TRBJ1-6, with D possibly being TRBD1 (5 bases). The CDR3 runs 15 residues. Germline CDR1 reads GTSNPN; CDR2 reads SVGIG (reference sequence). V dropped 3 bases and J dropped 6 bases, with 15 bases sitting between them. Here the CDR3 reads CAWRERARANSPLHF. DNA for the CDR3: TGTGCCTGGAGGGAGAGGGCCAGGGCTAATTCACCCCTCCACTTT.

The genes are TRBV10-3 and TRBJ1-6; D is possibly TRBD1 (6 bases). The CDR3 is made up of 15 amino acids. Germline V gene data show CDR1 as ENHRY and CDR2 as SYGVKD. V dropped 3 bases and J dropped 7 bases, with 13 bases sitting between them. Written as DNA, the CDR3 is TGTGCCATCAGTGATGGCAGGGGCTCCAATTCACCCCTCCACTTT. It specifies CAISDGRGSNSPLHF.

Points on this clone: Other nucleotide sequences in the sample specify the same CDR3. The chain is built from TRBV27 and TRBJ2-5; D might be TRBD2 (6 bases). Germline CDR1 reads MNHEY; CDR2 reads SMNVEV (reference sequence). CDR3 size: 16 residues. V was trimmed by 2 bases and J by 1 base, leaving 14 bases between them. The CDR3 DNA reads TGTGCCAGCAGTTTAGGAGGGGTTGGTACCCAAGAGACCCAGTACTTC. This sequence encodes CASSLGGVGTQETQYF.

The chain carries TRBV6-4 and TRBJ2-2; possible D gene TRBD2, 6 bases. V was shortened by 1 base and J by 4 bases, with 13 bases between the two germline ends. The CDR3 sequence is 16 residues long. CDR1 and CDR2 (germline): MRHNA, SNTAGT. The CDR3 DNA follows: TGTGCCAGCAGTGACTTGCCGGGAGTGGCCACCGGGGAGCTGTTTTTT. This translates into CASSDLPGVATGELFF.

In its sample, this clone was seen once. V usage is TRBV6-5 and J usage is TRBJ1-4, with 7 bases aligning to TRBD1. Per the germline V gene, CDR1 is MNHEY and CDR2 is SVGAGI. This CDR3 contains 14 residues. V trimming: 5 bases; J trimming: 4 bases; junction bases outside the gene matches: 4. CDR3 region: CASSNRGRNEKLFF. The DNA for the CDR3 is TGTGCCAGCAGTAACAGGGGTCGTAATGAAAAACTGTTTTTT.

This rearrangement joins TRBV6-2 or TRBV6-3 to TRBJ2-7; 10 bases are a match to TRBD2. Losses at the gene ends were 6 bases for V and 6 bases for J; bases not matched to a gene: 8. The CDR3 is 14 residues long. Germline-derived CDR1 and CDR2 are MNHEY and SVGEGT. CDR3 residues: CASSRLAGASEQYF. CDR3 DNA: TGTGCCAGCAGCCGGCTAGCGGGGGCCTCCGAGCAGTACTTC.

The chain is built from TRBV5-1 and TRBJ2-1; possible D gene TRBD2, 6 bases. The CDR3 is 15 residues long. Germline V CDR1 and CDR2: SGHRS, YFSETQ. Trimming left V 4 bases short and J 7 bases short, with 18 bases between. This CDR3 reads CASSLSLAQTNEQFF. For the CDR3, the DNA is TGCGCCAGCAGCCTCTCCCTAGCGCAGACTAATGAGCAGTTCTTC.

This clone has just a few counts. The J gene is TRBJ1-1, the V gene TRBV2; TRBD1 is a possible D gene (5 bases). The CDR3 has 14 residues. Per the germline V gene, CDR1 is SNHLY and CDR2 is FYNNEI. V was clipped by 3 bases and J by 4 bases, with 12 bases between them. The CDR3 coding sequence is TGTGCCAGCAGTGACCCCCGCGGGGGCACTGAAGCTTTCTTT. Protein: CASSDPRGGTEAFF.

CDR3: CASSFGEFNSPLHF. CDR3 DNA: TGCGCCAGCAGCTTCGGGGAATTCAATTCACCCCTCCACTTT. The chain links TRBV5-1 to TRBJ1-6, with D unresolved. V gave up 2 bases and J gave up 7 bases, with 10 bases separating them. Germline V lookup: CDR1 SGHRS, CDR2 YFSETQ. This CDR3 contains 14 residues.

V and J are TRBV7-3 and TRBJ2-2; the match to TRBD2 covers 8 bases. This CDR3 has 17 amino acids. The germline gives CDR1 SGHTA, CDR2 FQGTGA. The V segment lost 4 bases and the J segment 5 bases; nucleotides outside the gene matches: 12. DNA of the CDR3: TGTGCCAGCAGCTCAAAGGGGGGAGCGGGAGCGACCGGGGAGCTGTTTTTT. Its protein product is CASSSKGGAGATGELFF. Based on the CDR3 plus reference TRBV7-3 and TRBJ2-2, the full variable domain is GAGVSQTPSNKVTEKGKYVELRCDPISGHTALYWYRQSLGQGPEFLIYFQGTGAADDSGLPNDRFFAVRPEGSVSTLKIQRTERGDSAVYLCASSSKGGAGATGELFFGEGSRLTVL.

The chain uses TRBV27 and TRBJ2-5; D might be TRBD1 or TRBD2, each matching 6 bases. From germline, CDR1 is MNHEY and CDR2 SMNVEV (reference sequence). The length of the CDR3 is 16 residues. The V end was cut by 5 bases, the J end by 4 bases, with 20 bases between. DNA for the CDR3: TGTGCCAGCAGTCCTAGGGGGGAACTCGGTTCAGAGACCCAGTACTTC. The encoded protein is CASSPRGELGSETQYF.

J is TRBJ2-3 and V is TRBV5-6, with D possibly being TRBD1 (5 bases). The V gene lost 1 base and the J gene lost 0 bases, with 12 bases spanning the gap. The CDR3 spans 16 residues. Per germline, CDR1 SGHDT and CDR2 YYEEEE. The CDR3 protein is CASSLPRARSTDTQYF. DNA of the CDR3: TGTGCCAGCAGCTTGCCCAGGGCCAGGAGCACAGATACGCAGTATTTT.

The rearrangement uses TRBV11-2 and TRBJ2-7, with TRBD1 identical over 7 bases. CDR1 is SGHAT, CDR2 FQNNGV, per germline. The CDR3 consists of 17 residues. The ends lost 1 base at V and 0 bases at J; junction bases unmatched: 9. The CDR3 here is CASSLGVGTASSYEQYF. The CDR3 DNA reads TGTGCCAGCAGCTTAGGGGTTGGGACAGCGAGCTCCTACGAGCAGTACTTC. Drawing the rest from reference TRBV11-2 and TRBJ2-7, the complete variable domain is EAGVAQSPRYKIIEKRQSVAFWCNPISGHATLYWYQQILGQGPKLLIQFQNNGVVDDSQLPKDRFSAERLKGVDSTLKIQPAKLEDSAVYLCASSLGVGTASSYEQYFGPGTRLTVT.

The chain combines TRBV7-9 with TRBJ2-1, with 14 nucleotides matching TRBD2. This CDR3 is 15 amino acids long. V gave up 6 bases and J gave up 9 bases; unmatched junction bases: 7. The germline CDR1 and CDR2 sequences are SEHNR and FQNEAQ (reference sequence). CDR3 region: CASRTGTSGRGEQFF. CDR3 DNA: TGTGCCAGCAGGACCGGGACTAGCGGGAGAGGTGAGCAGTTCTTC.

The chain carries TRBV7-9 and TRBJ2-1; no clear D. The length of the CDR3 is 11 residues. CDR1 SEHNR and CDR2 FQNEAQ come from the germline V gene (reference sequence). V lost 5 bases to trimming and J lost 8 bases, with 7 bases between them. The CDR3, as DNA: TGTGCCAGCAGCCGACCCCATGAGCAGTTCTTC. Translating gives CASSRPHEQFF.

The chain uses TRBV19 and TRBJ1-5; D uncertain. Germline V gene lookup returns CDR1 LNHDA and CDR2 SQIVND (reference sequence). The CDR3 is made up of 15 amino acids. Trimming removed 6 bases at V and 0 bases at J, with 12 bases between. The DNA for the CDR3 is TGTGCCAGTAGAAGGGTCACCTATAGCAATCAGCCCCAGCATTTT. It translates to CASRRVTYSNQPQHF.

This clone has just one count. The CDR3 sequence: CSVELGLAGSQFF. The CDR3, as DNA: TGCAGCGTTGAACTCGGACTAGCCGGGTCGCAGTTCTTC. The genes are TRBV29-1 and TRBJ2-1, with 8 bases that match TRBD2. The V gene end was trimmed by 2 bases and the J gene end by 12 bases; junction bases not matched to a gene: 9. CDR1 and CDR2 from the germline V gene are SQVTM and ANQGSEA. The length of the CDR3 is 13 residues.

CDR3 loop: CAWTTGMNTEAFF. CDR3 sequence (DNA): TGTGCCTGGACGACAGGCATGAACACTGAAGCTTTCTTT. This chain connects TRBV30 to TRBJ1-1; D is perhaps TRBD1 (6 bases). Between the trimmed V and J ends, which lost 4 bases and 0 bases, there was a span of 9 bases. The germline CDR1 and CDR2 sequences are GTSNPN and SVGIG (reference sequence). The CDR3 loop spans 13 amino acids. The full variable domain, in which reference TRBV30 and TRBJ1-1 provide the parts outside the CDR3, is SQTIHQWPATLVQPVGSPLSLECTVEGTSNPNLYWYRQAAGRGLQLLFYSVGIGQISSEVPQNLSASRPQDRQFILSSKKLLLSDSGFYLCAWTTGMNTEAFFGQGTRLTVV.

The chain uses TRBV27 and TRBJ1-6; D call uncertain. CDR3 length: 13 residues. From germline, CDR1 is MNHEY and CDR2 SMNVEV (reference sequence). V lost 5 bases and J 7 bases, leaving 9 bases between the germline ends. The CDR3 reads CASSVQRNSPLHF. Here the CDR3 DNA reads TGTGCCAGCAGTGTACAAAGAAATTCACCCCTCCACTTT.

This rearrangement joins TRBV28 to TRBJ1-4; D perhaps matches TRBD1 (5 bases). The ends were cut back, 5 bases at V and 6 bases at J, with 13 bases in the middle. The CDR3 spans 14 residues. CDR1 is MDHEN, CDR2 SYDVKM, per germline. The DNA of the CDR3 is TGTGCCAGCAGTACCTCTCGGGGGTATGAAAAACTGTTTTTT. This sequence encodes CASSTSRGYEKLFF.

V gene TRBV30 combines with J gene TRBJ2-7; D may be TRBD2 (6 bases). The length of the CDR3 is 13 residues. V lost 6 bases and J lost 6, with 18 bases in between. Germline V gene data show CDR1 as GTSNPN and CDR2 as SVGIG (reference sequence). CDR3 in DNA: TGTGCCTGTCCCGGGACTTCGGTGGTCGAGCAGTACTTC. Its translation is CACPGTSVVEQYF.

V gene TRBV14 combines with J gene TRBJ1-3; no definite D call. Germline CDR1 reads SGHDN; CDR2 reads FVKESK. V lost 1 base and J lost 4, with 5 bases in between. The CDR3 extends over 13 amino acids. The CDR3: CASSQGFGNTIYF. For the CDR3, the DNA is TGTGCCAGCAGCCAAGGTTTCGGAAACACCATATATTTT.

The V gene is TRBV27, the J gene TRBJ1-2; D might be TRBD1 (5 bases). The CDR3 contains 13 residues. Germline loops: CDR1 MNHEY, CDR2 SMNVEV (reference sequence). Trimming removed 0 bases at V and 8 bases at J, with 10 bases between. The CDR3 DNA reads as TGTGCCAGCAGTTTATCGGGACTAATAGGCTACACCTTC. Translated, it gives CASSLSGLIGYTF.

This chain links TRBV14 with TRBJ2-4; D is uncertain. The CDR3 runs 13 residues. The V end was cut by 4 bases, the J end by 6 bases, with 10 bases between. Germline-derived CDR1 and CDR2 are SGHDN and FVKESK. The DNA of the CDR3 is TGTGCCAGCAGCCTTCTTCTGGGAAACATTCAGTACTTC. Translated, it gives CASSLLLGNIQYF.

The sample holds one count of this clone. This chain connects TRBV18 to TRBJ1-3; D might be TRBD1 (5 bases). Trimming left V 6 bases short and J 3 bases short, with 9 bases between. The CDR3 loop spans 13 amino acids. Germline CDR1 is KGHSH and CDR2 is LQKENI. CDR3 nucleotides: TGTGCCAGCTCCGAAGGGGATGGAAACACCATATATTTT. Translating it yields CASSEGDGNTIYF.

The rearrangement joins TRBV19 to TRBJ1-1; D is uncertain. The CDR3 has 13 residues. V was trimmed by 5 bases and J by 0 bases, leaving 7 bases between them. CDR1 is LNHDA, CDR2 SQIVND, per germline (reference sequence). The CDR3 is CASSSTVNTEAFF. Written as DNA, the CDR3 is TGTGCCAGTAGTTCTACCGTGAACACTGAAGCTTTCTTT.

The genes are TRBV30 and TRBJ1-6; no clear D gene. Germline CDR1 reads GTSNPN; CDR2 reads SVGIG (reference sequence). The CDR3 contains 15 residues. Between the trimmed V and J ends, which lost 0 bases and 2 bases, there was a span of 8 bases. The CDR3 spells CAWSVQPTYNSPLHF. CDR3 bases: TGTGCCTGGAGTGTACAGCCTACCTATAATTCACCCCTCCACTTT.

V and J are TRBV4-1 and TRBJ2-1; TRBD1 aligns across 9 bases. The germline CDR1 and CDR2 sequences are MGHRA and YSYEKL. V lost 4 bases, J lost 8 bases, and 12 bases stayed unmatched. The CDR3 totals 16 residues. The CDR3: CASSRLTGTGYDEQFF. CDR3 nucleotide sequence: TGCGCCAGCAGCCGCCTTACCGGGACAGGGTACGATGAGCAGTTCTTC.

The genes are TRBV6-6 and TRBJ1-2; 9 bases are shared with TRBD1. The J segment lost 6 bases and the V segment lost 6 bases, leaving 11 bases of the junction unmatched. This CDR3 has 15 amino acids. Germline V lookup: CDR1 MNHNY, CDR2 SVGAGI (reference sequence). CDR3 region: CASSSTGTGNNGYTF. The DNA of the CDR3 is TGTGCCAGCAGCTCCACCGGGACAGGGAATAATGGCTACACCTTC.

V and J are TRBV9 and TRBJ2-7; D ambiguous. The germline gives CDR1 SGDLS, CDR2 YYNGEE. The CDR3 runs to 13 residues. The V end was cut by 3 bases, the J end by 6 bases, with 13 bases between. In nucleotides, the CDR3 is TGTGCCAGCAGCGCCCCCCTGGGTCCCGAGCAGTACTTC. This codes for CASSAPLGPEQYF.

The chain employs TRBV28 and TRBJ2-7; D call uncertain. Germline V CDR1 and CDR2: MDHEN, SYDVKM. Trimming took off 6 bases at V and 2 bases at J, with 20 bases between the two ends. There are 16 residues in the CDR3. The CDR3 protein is CASRPGTWHLPYEQYF. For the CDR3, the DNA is TGTGCCAGCAGACCCGGTACGTGGCACTTACCCTACGAGCAGTACTTC.